This T cell receptor beta chain was profiled in a study of response to subunit inactivated influenza vaccine. The study, taken as a whole, reports: After each seasonal influenza vaccination, few new T cells are recruited, the authors suggested.

Between the trimmed V and J ends, which lost 2 bases and 6 bases, there was a span of 14 bases. CDR1 MDHEN and CDR2 SYDVKM come from the germline V gene. CDR3 length equals 15 residues. Regarding this clonotype: Its antigen is unknown.

One entry per CDR3 protein, called by TCRdb with MiXCR from the RT-PCR reads. The profile covers over 150,000 distinct CDR3 sequences, with about 10% appearing a single time and roughly 36% taken by the ten largest. The sample in question was CD8+ T cells sorted from PBMCs, obtained around 25 months after vaccination. The V and J genes are TRBV28 and TRBJ1-5; maybe TRBD1 (6 bases). This clonotype was obtained from a man aged 50 to 69 who received an inactivated influenza vaccine. The CDR3 nucleotides are TGTGCCAGCAGTTTAGCCTTAGGGGGACGTCAGCCCCAGCATTTT. Protein product: CASSLALGGRQPQHF.